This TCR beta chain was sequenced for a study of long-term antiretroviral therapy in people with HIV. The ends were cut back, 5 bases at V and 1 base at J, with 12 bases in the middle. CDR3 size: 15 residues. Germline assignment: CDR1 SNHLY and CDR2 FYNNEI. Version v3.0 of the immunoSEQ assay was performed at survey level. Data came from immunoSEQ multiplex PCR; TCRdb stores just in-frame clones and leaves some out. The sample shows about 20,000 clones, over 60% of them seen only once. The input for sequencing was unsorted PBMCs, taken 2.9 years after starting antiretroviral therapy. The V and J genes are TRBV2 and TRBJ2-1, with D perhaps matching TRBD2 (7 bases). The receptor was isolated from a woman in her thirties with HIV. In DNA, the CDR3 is TGTGCCAGCAGTTTACGGGGGGCTTCCTACAATGAGCAGTTCTTC. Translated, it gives CASSLRGASYNEQFF.